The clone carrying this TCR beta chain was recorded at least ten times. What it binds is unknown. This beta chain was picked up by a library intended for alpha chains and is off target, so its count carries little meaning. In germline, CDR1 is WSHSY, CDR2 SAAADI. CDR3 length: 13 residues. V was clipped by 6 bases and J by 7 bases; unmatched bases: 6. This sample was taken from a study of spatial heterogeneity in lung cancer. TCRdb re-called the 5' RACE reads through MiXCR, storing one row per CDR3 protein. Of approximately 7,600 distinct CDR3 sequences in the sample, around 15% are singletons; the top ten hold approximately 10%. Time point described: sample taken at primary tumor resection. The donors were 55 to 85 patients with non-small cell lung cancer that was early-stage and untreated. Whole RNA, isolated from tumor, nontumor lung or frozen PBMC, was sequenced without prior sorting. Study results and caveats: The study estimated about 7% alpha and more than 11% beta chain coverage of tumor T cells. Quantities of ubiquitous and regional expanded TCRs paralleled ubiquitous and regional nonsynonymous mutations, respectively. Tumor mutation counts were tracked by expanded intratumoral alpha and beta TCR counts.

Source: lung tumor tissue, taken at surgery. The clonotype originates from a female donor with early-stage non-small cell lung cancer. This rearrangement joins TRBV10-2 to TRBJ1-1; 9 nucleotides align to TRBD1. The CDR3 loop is CASRHRGRGEAFF. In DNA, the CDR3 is TGCGCCAGCAGGCACAGGGGGCGCGGTGAAGCTTTCTTT.